This is a list of T cell receptor beta chains from one sample in a study of cytomegalovirus exposure and HLA in healthy donors. Assay: immunoSEQ multiplex PCR; the TCRdb copy retains only in-frame clones and omits some. This table holds 150,000 to 200,000 clones, around 84% found once. Sequencing used PBMCs. The receptors here all came from a man younger than 30 in good health and CMV-seronegative. The CDR3 runs from the conserved cysteine through the conserved F or W. A D gene is named only where the DNA matches it firmly. Size is omitted from some rows. Given values are once, few, many or a class for expanded clones.

d_call,j_call,clone_size,v_call,cdr3_aa,cdr3_nt
-,TRBJ1-1,few,TRBV9,CASREGGKEAFF,TGTGCCAGCAGAGAGGGGGGGAAGGAAGCTTTCTTT
-,TRBJ2-2,-,TRBV15,CATSRRGVFGEGLWNTGELFF,TGTGCCACCAGCAGGCGCGGGGTGTTCGGGGAAGGGTTGTGGAACACCGGGGAGCTGTTTTTT
TRBD2,TRBJ2-1,-,TRBV28,CASSTRLAGYNEQFF,TGTGCCAGCAGTACCAGACTAGCGGGCTACAATGAGCAGTTCTTC
-,TRBJ1-5,-,TRBV7-6,CASSAGGPWDQPQHF,TGTGCCAGCAGCGCGGGCGGCCCCTGGGATCAGCCCCAGCATTTT
TRBD2,TRBJ2-3,-,TRBV5-6,CASREAGVGDTQYF,TGTGCCAGCCGCGAGGCGGGGGTGGGAGATACGCAGTATTTT
-,TRBJ2-5,-,TRBV21-1,CASSKEERPNNRPTQYF,TGTGCCAGCAGCAAGGAAGAGCGCCCTAACAACCGGCCGACCCAGTACTTC
-,TRBJ2-2,once,TRBV4-3,CASSQDLGEVNTGELFF,TGCGCCAGCAGCCAAGATTTAGGGGAGGTGAACACCGGGGAGCTGTTTTTT
-,TRBJ1-1,once,TRBV6-4,CASSPGGSTEAFF,TGTGCCAGCAGCCCCGGGGGGAGCACTGAAGCTTTCTTT
TRBD1,TRBJ1-6,-,TRBV28,CASSPGTGESPLHF,TGTGCCAGCAGTCCCGGGACAGGGGAATCACCCCTCCACTTT
-,TRBJ1-1,-,TRBV27,CASLGGMNTEAFF,TGTGCCAGTCTCGGGGGAATGAACACTGAAGCTTTCTTT
TRBD2,TRBJ2-5,few,TRBV7-7,CASKTSGGETQYF,TGTGCTAGCAAAACTAGCGGGGGAGAGACCCAGTACTTC
-,TRBJ2-2,-,TRBV5-1,CASSLMEYTGELFF,TGCGCCAGCAGCTTGATGGAGTACACCGGGGAGCTGTTTTTT
TRBD1,TRBJ1-5,-,TRBV5-5,CASSIGQGVRQPQHF,TGTGCCAGCAGCATCGGACAGGGCGTACGTCAGCCCCAGCATTTT
TRBD1,TRBJ2-7,-,TRBV2,CASTGGPYEQYF,TGTGCCAGCACAGGGGGCCCCTACGAGCAGTACTTC
TRBD1,TRBJ2-3,-,TRBV2,CASRTGGTFTDTQYF,TGTGCCAGCAGGACAGGGGGGACCTTCACAGATACGCAGTATTTT
-,TRBJ2-1,-,TRBV20-1,CSAPLGLEQFF,TGCAGTGCACCCTTGGGCTTAGAGCAGTTCTTC
TRBD1,TRBJ1-1,-,TRBV28,CASRDRANTEAFF,TGTGCCAGCAGGGACAGGGCGAACACTGAAGCTTTCTTT
-,TRBJ1-1,-,TRBV9,CASSVSGSSTEAFF,TGTGCCAGCAGCGTTTCGGGTTCGAGCACTGAAGCTTTCTTT
-,TRBJ1-2,-,TRBV28,CASSLTTWRGYTF,TGTGCCAGCAGTTTGACGACCTGGAGGGGCTACACCTTC
-,TRBJ1-1,-,TRBV7-8,CASSPDTEAFF,TGTGCCAGCAGTCCTGACACTGAAGCTTTCTTT
-,TRBJ2-5,-,TRBV4-3,CASSQNIGETQYF,TGCGCCAGCAGCCAAAATATCGGAGAGACCCAGTACTTC
TRBD2,TRBJ2-3,-,TRBV7-6,CASSLARKAGNTDTQYF,TGTGCCAGCAGCTTAGCGAGGAAAGCGGGAAACACAGATACGCAGTATTTT
-,TRBJ2-5,-,TRBV9,CASSVERTSQETQYF,TGTGCCAGCAGCGTGGAGCGAACATCCCAAGAGACCCAGTACTTC
-,TRBJ1-1,-,TRBV6-1,CASSDLGQNTEAFF,TGTGCCAGCAGTGACCTCGGACAAAACACTGAAGCTTTCTTT
-,TRBJ1-1,few,TRBV6-4,CASSDTSRGSEAFF,TGTGCCAGCAGTGACACTTCTCGGGGGTCTGAAGCTTTCTTT
-,TRBJ1-3,-,TRBV2,CASSPTEISGNTIYF,TGTGCCAGCAGCCCTACCGAAATCTCTGGAAACACCATATATTTT
-,TRBJ2-2,-,TRBV9,CASSVAAHGEGELFF,TGTGCCAGCAGCGTAGCTGCCCATGGGGAGGGGGAGCTGTTTTTT
TRBD1,TRBJ2-7,-,TRBV7-3,CASSLSPDRLYEQYF,TGTGCCAGCAGCTTAAGCCCGGACAGGCTCTACGAGCAGTACTTC
TRBD1,TRBJ2-7,-,TRBV4-2,CASSQEGTGGSYEQYF,TGTGCCAGCAGCCAAGAAGGGACAGGGGGCTCCTACGAGCAGTACTTC
-,TRBJ1-1,-,TRBV6-1,CASSGGRNTEAFF,TGTGCCAGCAGTGGAGGGAGGAACACTGAAGCTTTCTTT
TRBD2,TRBJ2-5,-,TRBV14,CASSFAPGLAGETQYF,TGTGCCAGCAGCTTTGCGCCGGGACTAGCGGGAGAGACCCAGTACTTC
TRBD1,TRBJ1-2,-,TRBV2,CASSEAGTGANYGYTF,TGTGCCAGCAGTGAAGCCGGGACAGGGGCTAACTATGGCTACACCTTC
TRBD1,TRBJ2-7,-,TRBV28,CASSIASGTGSYEQYF,TGTGCCAGCAGTATCGCCTCCGGGACAGGGTCCTACGAGCAGTACTTC
TRBD1,TRBJ2-3,-,TRBV7-2,CASSLDRGDTQYF,TGTGCCAGCAGCTTAGACAGGGGAGATACGCAGTATTTT
TRBD1,TRBJ2-7,-,TRBV15,CATSREQGLAYEQYF,TGTGCCACCAGCAGAGAACAGGGGTTGGCCTACGAGCAGTACTTC
-,TRBJ2-5,-,TRBV19,CASSISGRGTGYQETQYF,TGTGCCAGTAGTATTTCGGGGCGCGGGACTGGGTACCAAGAGACCCAGTACTTC
TRBD1,TRBJ2-7,-,TRBV29-1,CSVGGTGAYEQYF,TGCAGCGTTGGCGGGACAGGGGCCTACGAGCAGTACTTC
TRBD2,TRBJ2-3,-,TRBV7-9,CASSPPGTSGKSTDTQYF,TGTGCCAGCAGCCCGCCCGGGACTAGCGGAAAATCCACAGATACGCAGTATTTT
-,TRBJ2-3,-,TRBV1,CTSSQGTSGVDTQYF,TGCACCAGCAGCCAAGGGACTAGCGGGGTAGATACGCAGTATTTT
-,TRBJ2-3,once,TRBV7-2,CASSLVRVDTQYF,TGTGCCAGCAGCTTAGTTAGAGTTGATACGCAGTATTTT
TRBD2,TRBJ2-1,-,TRBV5-1,CASSLAGGGYNEQFF,TGCGCCAGCAGCCTAGCGGGGGGGGGTTACAATGAGCAGTTCTTC
-,TRBJ1-5,few,TRBV7-3,CASSTYSNQPQHF,TGTGCCAGCAGCACATATAGCAATCAGCCCCAGCATTTT
TRBD1,TRBJ1-4,-,TRBV7-8,CASSQPGQSNEKLFF,TGTGCCAGCAGCCAGCCGGGACAGTCTAATGAAAAACTGTTTTTT
-,TRBJ2-1,-,TRBV6-1,CASGGGSSYNEQFF,TGTGCCAGCGGGGGCGGGAGCTCCTACAATGAGCAGTTCTTC
TRBD1,TRBJ1-1,-,TRBV6-6,CASTGTGWAEAFF,TGTGCCAGCACCGGGACAGGGTGGGCTGAAGCTTTCTTT